What follows describes a single TCR beta chain. Antigen specificity is unknown. Sorted-subset replicate PCRs used roughly 210 ng of genomic DNA. This amount corresponded to approximately 30,000 T cell genomes. TCRdb's copy holds only in-frame clones and misses some; the assay was immunoSEQ multiplex PCR. The repertoire holds about 190,000 clones, with approximately 61% as singletons. These data belong to a study of shared clonotypes between healthy human individuals. General study results and limits: Several donors had around 5.5% of their naive CD4 clonotypes in common. Clonotypes shared by all four sorted-subset donors had higher generation probabilities than non-shared clonotypes.

Germline V gene data show CDR1 as SGHVS and CDR2 as FNYEAQ. V shed 5 bases and J 8 bases; nucleotides not matched to a gene: 5. This CDR3 is 15 amino acids long. The source material was memory CD4+ T cells sorted from blood. Subset defined: CD45RA-negative fraction. This clonotype originated in a man aged 25-40 years in good health. The rearrangement uses TRBV7-6 and TRBJ2-1, with TRBD2 matching 14 bases. The CDR3 nucleotides are TGTGCCAGCAGCCCACCGGGACTAGCGGGAGATGAGCAGTTCTTC. Translating it yields CASSPPGLAGDEQFF.